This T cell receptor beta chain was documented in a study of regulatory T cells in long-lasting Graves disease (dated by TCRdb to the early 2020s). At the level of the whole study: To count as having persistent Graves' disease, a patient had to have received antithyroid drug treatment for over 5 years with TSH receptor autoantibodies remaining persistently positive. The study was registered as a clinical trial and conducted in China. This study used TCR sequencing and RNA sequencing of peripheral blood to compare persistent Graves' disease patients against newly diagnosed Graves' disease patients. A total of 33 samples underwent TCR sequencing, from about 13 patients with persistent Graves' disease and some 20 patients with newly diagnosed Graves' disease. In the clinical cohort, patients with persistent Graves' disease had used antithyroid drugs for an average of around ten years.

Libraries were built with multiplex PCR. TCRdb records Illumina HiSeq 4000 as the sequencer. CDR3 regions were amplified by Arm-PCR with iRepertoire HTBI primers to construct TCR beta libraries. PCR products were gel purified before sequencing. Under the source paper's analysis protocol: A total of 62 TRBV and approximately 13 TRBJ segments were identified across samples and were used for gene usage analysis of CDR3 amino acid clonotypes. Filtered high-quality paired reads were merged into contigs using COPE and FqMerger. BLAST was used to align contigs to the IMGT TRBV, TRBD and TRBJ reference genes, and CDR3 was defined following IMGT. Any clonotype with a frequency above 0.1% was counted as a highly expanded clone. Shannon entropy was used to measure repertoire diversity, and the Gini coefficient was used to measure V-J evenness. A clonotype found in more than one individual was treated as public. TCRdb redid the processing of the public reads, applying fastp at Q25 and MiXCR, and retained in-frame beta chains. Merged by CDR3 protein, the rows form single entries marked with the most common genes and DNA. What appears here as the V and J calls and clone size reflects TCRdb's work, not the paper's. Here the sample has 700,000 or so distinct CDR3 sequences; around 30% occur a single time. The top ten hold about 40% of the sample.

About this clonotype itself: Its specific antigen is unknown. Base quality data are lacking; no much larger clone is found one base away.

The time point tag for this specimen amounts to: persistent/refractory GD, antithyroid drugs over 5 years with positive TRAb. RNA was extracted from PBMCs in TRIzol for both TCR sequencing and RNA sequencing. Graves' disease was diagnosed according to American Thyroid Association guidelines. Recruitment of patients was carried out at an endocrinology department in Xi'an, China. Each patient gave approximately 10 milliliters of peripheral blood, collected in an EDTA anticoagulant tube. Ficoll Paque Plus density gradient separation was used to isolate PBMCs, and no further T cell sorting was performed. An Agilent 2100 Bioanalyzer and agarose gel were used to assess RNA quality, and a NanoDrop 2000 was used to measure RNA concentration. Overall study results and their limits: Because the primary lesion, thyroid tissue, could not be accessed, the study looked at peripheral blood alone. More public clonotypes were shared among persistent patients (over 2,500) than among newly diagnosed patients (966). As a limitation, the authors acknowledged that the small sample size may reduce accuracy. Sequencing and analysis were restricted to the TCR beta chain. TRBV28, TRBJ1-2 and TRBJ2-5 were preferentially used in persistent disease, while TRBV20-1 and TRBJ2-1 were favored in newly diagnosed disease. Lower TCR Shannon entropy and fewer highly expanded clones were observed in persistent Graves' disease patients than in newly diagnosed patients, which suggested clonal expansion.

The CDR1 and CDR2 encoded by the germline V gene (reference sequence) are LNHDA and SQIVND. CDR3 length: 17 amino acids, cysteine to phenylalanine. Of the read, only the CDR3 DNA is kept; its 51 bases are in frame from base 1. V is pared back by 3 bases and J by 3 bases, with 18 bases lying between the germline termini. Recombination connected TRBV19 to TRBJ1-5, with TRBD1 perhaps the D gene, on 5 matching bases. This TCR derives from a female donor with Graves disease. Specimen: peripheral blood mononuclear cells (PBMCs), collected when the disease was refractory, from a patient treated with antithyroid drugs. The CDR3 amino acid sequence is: CASSIYSAGFANQPQHF. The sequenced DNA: TGTGCCAGTAGTATTTACTCCGCAGGGTTTGCCAATCAGCCCCAGCATTTT.